This paragraph reports one T cell receptor beta chain. In the original workflow: Amplification from reference gene primers served as the basis for estimated nucleated cell counts. Assay: immunoSEQ multiplex PCR; the TCRdb copy retains only in-frame clones and omits some. V and J calls and clone size are copied from that table; D and trimming were computed from the DNA. The table records approximately 140,000 clones, about 85% of them present only once. This entry belongs to a study of blood T cell repertoires in COVID-19. Across the study: T cells, B-cell-depleted T cells, or PBMCs supplied cDNA or gDNA.

V shed 5 bases and J shed 5 bases, with 16 bases lying between them. Germline CDR1 reads MNHEY; CDR2 reads SVGAGI. The length of the CDR3 is 15 residues. This clonotype was sampled from a woman between 55 and 75 years old with active or convalescent COVID-19. The specimen was peripheral blood. This rearrangement joins TRBV6-5 to TRBJ1-5; D is possibly TRBD1 (6 bases). CDR3 in amino acids: CASSPPGGADQPQHF. The CDR3 DNA reads as TGTGCCAGCAGTCCACCCGGGGGGGCTGATCAGCCCCAGCATTTT.